This TCR beta chain originates from a study of cytomegalovirus exposure and HLA in healthy donors (dated by TCRdb to about 2017). Looking at the study overall: According to a later analysis, the 120 or so validation repertoires were produced on the same platform as the 666 repertoires of the first cohort. The study aimed to test whether cataloging public T cell receptors could reveal signatures of past pathogen exposure. Along with the roughly 700-subject first cohort, a separate validation cohort of approximately 110 different subjects was used. The study combined high-throughput TCR immunosequencing, statistical association of individual TCRs with disease status, and machine learning to predict cytomegalovirus infection status.

The library came from the immunoSEQ multiplex PCR assay. Per the original workflow: A statistical classification framework was built for diagnosing cytomegalovirus status from the catalog of TCR beta chain sequences. TCRdb stores this immuneACCESS table with in-frame sequences only. Part of the clones is absent; in the studies checked, under half of the shortfall reflects unresolved V genes, and no reason is known for the rest. The V and J calls and clone size were taken over from that table, and D and trimming were inferred from the DNA. The sample table shows tens of thousands of clones, and 88% are seen once. Of the sample, 6% to 8% falls within the top ten clones. On the study overall, not on this receptor specifically: According to the authors, the approach could potentially be generalized to other disease states and immunological phenotypes. A later analysis had no HLA typing for the validation cohort, so co-occurrence there was scored across all 110 or so repertoires. A later analysis found that TCRs clustered in the first cohort also tended to co-occur in the 110 or so validation repertoires, with 94% of cluster scores above 0. The classifier was reported to diagnose cytomegalovirus status with high specificity and sensitivity in both the original cohort and the validation cohort. A few of the identified cytomegalovirus-associated TCR beta chains were confirmed in vitro to be specific for cytomegalovirus antigens. Across donors, most TCR sequences were observed very rarely, whereas some public TCRs were present in many individuals. The study gave a list of roughly 150 TCR beta chains associated with cytomegalovirus.

A note on this clone: Its antigen is still unknown. No qualities accompany the bases; no much larger clone lies one base away.

There are 14 amino acids in the CDR3, from cysteine to phenylalanine inclusive. Only CDR3 DNA remains: 42 bases, in frame from the first base. V is cut back by 6 bases and J by 5 bases, with 8 bases in the junction unmatched. Sequences SGHRS (CDR1) and YFSETQ (CDR2) are obtained from the germline V gene. The donors were included in the validation cohort of approximately 120 subjects, a group kept apart from the roughly 730-subject first cohort. Here the chain combines TRBV5-1 and TRBJ2-3; 8 nucleotides in the junction match TRBD1. Sequencing was carried out using PBMCs. This TCR was sampled from a woman between 25 and 40 years old in good health and CMV-seronegative. The DNA is as follows: TGCGCCAGCAACCTCGGACAGGGTGGAGATACGCAGTATTTT. This translates into CASNLGQGGDTQYF. Extended through the reference TRBV5-1 and TRBJ2-3 proteins, this CDR3 yields the full variable domain: KAGVTQTPRYLIKTRGQQVTLSCSPISGHRSVSWYQQTPGQGLQFLFEYFSETQRNKGNFPGRFSGRQFSNSRSEMNVSTLELGDSALYLCASNLGQGGDTQYFGPGTRLTVL.